The present T cell receptor beta chain was sequenced within a study of metastatic and nonmetastatic thyroid tumors. The length of the CDR3 is 12 residues. V lost 6 bases to trimming and J lost 4 bases; unmatched junction nucleotides: 2. Per the germline V gene, CDR1 is MNHEY and CDR2 is SMNVEV (reference sequence). Original processing methods: Built for papillary thyroid cancer, a distant-metastasis classifier drew on CDR3 differences across clinicopathological groups. Using MiXCR, TCRdb reanalyzed the PCR reads. The V and J calls here are based on TCRdb, not the publication. The sample records about 70,000 clones, 18% being singletons. Thyroid surgery was performed in patients who had received no treatment beforehand.

The sequencing input was blood. V gene TRBV27 combines with J gene TRBJ2-7, with 8 positions matching TRBD1. The TCR originated in a female donor with papillary thyroid cancer or a benign thyroid nodule (not recorded which). Some clones in this sample may be carry-over from other donors' samples. The CDR3 nucleotides read TGTGCCAGCAGCGGGACAGGTTACGAGCAGTACTTC. Translating it yields CASSGTGYEQYF.